This T cell receptor (beta chain) stems from a study of CD8 T cells in Susac syndrome. CDR1 and CDR2 (germline): KGHDR, SFDVKD. The ends lost 4 bases at V and 4 bases at J; junction bases unmatched: 2. This CDR3 is built from 14 residues. The RNA, roughly 0.5 to 1 ug, was put through reverse transcription using random hexamers. Multiplex immunoSEQ PCR targeted 54 Vbeta and 13 Jbeta TCR beta segments. TCRdb processed the immunoSEQ multiplex PCR reads anew with MiXCR; each CDR3 protein has one entry. The sample has 150,000 to 250,000 distinct CDR3 sequences, nearly 95% seen once; the top ten hold roughly 0.094%. The sequenced target, TCR beta, came from blood CD8+ and CD4+ T cells. Patients with stable or active relapsing-remitting disease, all of them treatment-naive, made up the multiple sclerosis controls. Negative isolation was used for CD8+ and CD4+ T cells and FACS enrichment for TEMRA cells.

The receptor comes from a human donor with multiple sclerosis. What was sequenced was CD4+ T cells from PBMCs. The rearrangement uses TRBV24-1 and TRBJ2-1, with 8 bases lining up with TRBD2. CDR3 amino acids: CATSESGGYNEQFF. CDR3 DNA sequence: TGTGCCACCAGTGAAAGCGGGGGATACAATGAGCAGTTCTTC.